What follows are 15 T cell receptor beta chains derived from one specimen sequenced in a study of cytomegalovirus exposure and HLA in healthy donors. PCR employed 60 Vbeta and 13 Jbeta primers. The repertoire was sequenced with immunoSEQ multiplex PCR; TCRdb's copy has only in-frame clones and lacks some. The table lists 85,000 to 130,000 clones, about 79% of them singletons. Source material: PBMCs. All receptors come from a woman younger than 30 in good health and CMV-seronegative.

This clone was seen a few times. This chain joins TRBV9 and TRBJ2-3; TRBD1 matches at 12 bases. The CDR3 consists of 16 residues. The J segment lost 5 bases and the V segment lost 4 bases, leaving 8 bases of the junction unmatched. In germline, CDR1 is SGDLS, CDR2 YYNGEE. This CDR3 is CASSNWDRGLGDTQYF. CDR3 bases: TGTGCCAGCAGCAACTGGGACAGGGGGCTTGGAGATACGCAGTATTTT.

The chain carries TRBV7-2 and TRBJ2-3; TRBD2 is a possible D gene (5 bases). Per the germline V gene, CDR1 is SGHTA and CDR2 is FQGNSA. Trimming removed 5 bases at V and 6 bases at J, with 15 bases between. This CDR3 is 14 amino acids long. The DNA of the CDR3 is TGTGCCAGCAGCCGGGGAAGTATTTTCGATACGCAGTATTTT. It yields the protein CASSRGSIFDTQYF. Full variable domain (outside the CDR3, taken from reference TRBV7-2 and TRBJ2-3): GAGVSQSPSNKVTEKGKDVELRCDPISGHTALYWYRQSLGQGLEFLIYFQGNSAPDKSGLPSDRFSAERTGGSVSTLTIQRTQQEDSAVYLCASSRGSIFDTQYFGPGTRLTVL.

J is TRBJ2-1 and V is TRBV19; TRBD2 matches 9 bases. This CDR3 is 16 amino acids long. The germline V gene has CDR1 LNHDA and CDR2 SQIVND (reference sequence). V lost 1 base, J lost 2 bases, and 3 bases stayed unmatched. The CDR3 DNA follows: TGTGCCAGTAGTATAGTTAGGACTAGCGCCTACAATGAGCAGTTCTTC. Its translation: CASSIVRTSAYNEQFF.

As DNA, the CDR3 is TGCGCCAGCAGCCAACCGTTCGGGTTCCACCGGTACCAAGAGACCCAGTACTTC. Amino acid sequence: CASSQPFGFHRYQETQYF. The J gene is TRBJ2-5, the V gene TRBV4-1; no firm D call. The germline V gene encodes CDR1 MGHRA and CDR2 YSYEKL. The CDR3 runs 18 residues. V lost 2 bases and J 0 bases, leaving 19 bases between the germline ends.

CDR3 residues: CASSQTSVFTYEQYF. The CDR3, as DNA: TGTGCCAGCAGCCAAACTAGCGTATTTACCTACGAGCAGTACTTC. The genes are TRBV11-2 and TRBJ2-7; 7 bases are a match to TRBD2. The V segment lost 5 bases and the J segment 2 bases; nucleotides outside the gene matches: 9. CDR1 and CDR2 (germline): SGHAT, FQNNGV. This CDR3 is built from 15 residues.

By share of the sample, this clone is medium-sized. This chain links TRBV4-2 with TRBJ2-7, with 9 bases lining up with TRBD2. The CDR3 runs to 15 residues. V shed 0 bases and J 5 bases; nucleotides not matched to a gene: 5. Germline CDR1 reads LGHNA; CDR2 reads YNFKEQ. CDR3 residues: CASSQDETSGHEQYF. DNA of the CDR3: TGTGCCAGCAGCCAAGATGAGACTAGCGGTCACGAGCAGTACTTC.

The chain links TRBV2 to TRBJ1-2; weak D call: TRBD1 (5 bases). V was pared by 6 bases and J by 7 bases, with 15 bases between. CDR3 length equals 13 residues. Germline CDR1 reads SNHLY; CDR2 reads FYNNEI. CDR3 sequence (DNA): TGTGCCAGCAGACCCAGGGAATCTCCTGGCTACACCTTC. This gives the protein CASRPRESPGYTF.

The rearrangement links TRBV9 to TRBJ1-2; the D gene is possibly TRBD1 (6 bases). V shed 3 bases and J shed 4 bases, with 19 bases lying between them. Germline V CDR1 and CDR2: SGDLS, YYNGEE. CDR3 length: 16 amino acids. The CDR3 reads CASSDGGAGERYGYTF. DNA of the CDR3: TGTGCCAGCAGCGACGGAGGAGCAGGGGAGCGCTATGGCTACACCTTC.

The CDR3: CASSLFASEQFF. The CDR3 coding sequence is TGTGCCAGCAGCCTCTTCGCGTCTGAGCAGTTCTTC. J is TRBJ2-1 and V is TRBV9; D uncertain. Trimming removed 4 bases at V and 9 bases at J, with 11 bases between. The CDR3 length is 12 residues. Germline V gene sequence: CDR1 SGDLS, CDR2 YYNGEE.

Concerning this clone: Mismatch with germline at one junction end may stem from a read error. The sample contains more than one DNA sequence encoding this CDR3. V is TRBV5-8 and J is TRBJ1-1; D not resolved. Germline V gives CDR1 SGHTS, CDR2 YDEGEE. The CDR3 contains 15 residues. The CDR3: CASSLYLSALTEAFF. CDR3 nucleotides: TGTGCCAGTAGCTTGTATTTGTCAGCGCTCACTGAAGCTTTCTTT. The full variable domain, with the rest looked up from reference TRBV5-8 and TRBJ1-1, is EAGVTQSPTHLIKTRGQQATLRCSPISGHTSVYWYQQALGLGLQFLLWYDEGEERNRGNFPPRFSGRQFPNYSSELNVNALELEDSALYLCASSLYLSALTEAFFGQGTRLTVV.

The rearrangement joins TRBV7-9 to TRBJ2-5; 10 bases are shared with TRBD2. V lost 5 bases, J lost 3 bases, and 12 bases stayed unmatched. The CDR3 contains 17 residues. Germline V gene sequence: CDR1 SEHNR, CDR2 FQNEAQ (reference sequence). The CDR3 sequence is CASSPGGLAGVKETQYF. DNA for the CDR3: TGTGCCAGCAGCCCTGGGGGGCTAGCGGGAGTTAAAGAGACCCAGTACTTC.

This clone has just a few counts. The chain joins TRBV4-3 to TRBJ2-6; perhaps TRBD2 as D (5 bases). Germline assignment: CDR1 LGHNA and CDR2 YSLEER. The CDR3 contains 16 residues. The ends were cut back, 1 base at V and 4 bases at J, with 11 bases in the middle. The CDR3 protein is CASSQAAGSGANVLTF. CDR3 in DNA: TGCGCCAGCAGCCAAGCCGCGGGTTCCGGGGCCAACGTCCTGACTTTC.

For the CDR3, the DNA is TGCGCCAGCAGCCAAGTCCCCGAGACAGTGGCTTTCTTT. Its translation is CASSQVPETVAFF. This chain connects TRBV4-1 to TRBJ1-1; weak D call: TRBD1 (5 bases). Germline V gives CDR1 MGHRA, CDR2 YSYEKL. Trimming left V 1 base short and J 11 bases short, with 14 bases between. The CDR3 contains 13 residues.

This clone was observed a handful of times. The chain employs TRBV5-1 and TRBJ2-1, with D possibly matching TRBD2 (5 bases). Trimming took 0 bases from V and 0 from J, leaving 10 bases between them. Per germline, CDR1 SGHRS and CDR2 YFSETQ. The CDR3 contains 16 residues. This CDR3 reads CASSLGYRGSYNEQFF. The CDR3 bases are TGCGCCAGCAGCTTGGGTTATCGGGGCTCCTACAATGAGCAGTTCTTC.

This clone was seen a few times. This chain uses TRBV4-3 with TRBJ1-4; D not certain. From germline, CDR1 is LGHNA and CDR2 YSLEER. V lost 1 base to trimming and J lost 5 bases, with 11 bases between them. This CDR3 is 15 amino acids long. This CDR3 is CASSQGGVSNEKLFF. DNA for the CDR3: TGCGCCAGCAGCCAAGGAGGAGTCTCAAATGAAAAACTGTTTTTT.